Below, one T cell receptor (beta chain) is given with its context. The clone's antigen remains unknown. Within the sample, other DNA sequences also encode this same CDR3. The sample originates from a study of cytomegalovirus exposure and HLA in healthy donors (dated by TCRdb to 2017 to 2019). Concerning the study at large: An earlier analysis of fewer than 750 of the donors reported around 280 Gb of sequence data and about 120 million unique TCR beta sequences obtained from around 180 million T cells. An early release that covered some 630 HLA-typed donors contained around 300 gigabases of sequencing data and around 85 million unique TCR sequences. The genetic ancestry cluster associated with self-reported Caucasian donors included roughly 84% of the approximately 430 genotyped donors. The study aimed to test whether signatures of past pathogen exposure could be identified by cataloging public T cell receptors. The study profiled the T cell repertoires of under 850 subjects by immunosequencing and related them to cytomegalovirus serostatus. A separate validation cohort of over 95 different subjects was used in addition to the 666-subject first cohort. The study combined high-throughput TCR immunosequencing, statistical association of individual TCRs with disease status, and machine learning to predict cytomegalovirus infection status. A later analysis re-examined previously published TCR beta repertoires from roughly 650 donors and added high-resolution HLA genotyping to investigate patterns of TCR occurrence. The later analysis used no new phenotypic data to find candidate immune exposures, relying instead on TCR beta sequences and their occurrence across donors. To decide whether each TCR beta V gene segment behaved as functional or pseudogenic, an earlier analysis of over 500 of the donors relied on high-throughput TCR beta sequencing. Donor age, sex, ethnicity and CMV serostatus were compiled together with the repertoire data. Genome-wide SNP genotypes for about three fifths of the roughly 700 donors were used in a later genetic analysis, which treated that subset as a discovery cohort. All discovery cohort repertoires had been generated using a single sequencing platform. HLA typing included class I and class II loci at four-digit resolution. Typing coverage differed by locus: A, B, C, DRB1 and DQB1 were typed in about 620-640 donors, DQA1 in 522, DPA1 in some 570, and DPB1 in 400 to 490. Roughly 5 DR-DQ haplotypes were handled as single units for association and clustering because linkage in the cohort was strong. Across around 400 genotyped donors of the cohort, an average of about 240,000 unique TCR beta nucleotide sequences per donor were sequenced, and 15% to 20% of those sequences were non-productive.

The cohort was made up of approximately 670 healthy bone marrow donors. At the time of sampling, every cohort member was nominally healthy, though immune exposures that went unrecorded were likely present. The donor was CMV seropositive and was included in the group of approximately 310 seropositive cohort members. Each donor provided a peripheral blood sample, and peripheral blood mononuclear cells were used for TCR beta sequencing. Genomic DNA extraction from the blood cell samples was performed with the Qiagen DNeasy Blood Extraction Kit. Overall study results and their limits: Linkage disequilibrium might explain the correlated functional status among segregating V segments, but an unknown experimental factor could not be excluded. The sequencing pipeline was judged likely to have produced a cluster of highly shared sequence variants as a technical artifact. It was suggested by the authors that the approach could potentially be generalized to other disease states and immunological phenotypes. In both the original and validation cohorts, the classifier was reported to diagnose cytomegalovirus status with high specificity and sensitivity. In a later genetic analysis, fewer N-insertions in productive TCRs were reported among donors in an Asian-associated ancestry cluster than the roughly 700-donor mean. The study listed around 160 TCR beta chains as associated with cytomegalovirus. Strong co-occurrence of HLA alleles, especially DR and DQ, made assigning TCR associations to individual alleles difficult. A further reported finding was that TCR beta sequences accurately predicted the HLA-A and HLA-B alleles for most subjects in the first cohort. Because some donors lacked HLA typing at each locus, the association tests relied only on the typed subset. Most CMV-associated TCR beta chains appeared to be HLA-restricted in a later analysis, and the HLA associations seemed to be driven largely by CMV exposure. In vitro tests confirmed that a few of the cytomegalovirus-associated TCR beta chains recognize cytomegalovirus antigens. According to a later analysis, TCR association rates differed among HLA loci, with DRB1 alleles showing the most associated TCRs and HLA-C alleles showing the fewest. Only TCR beta chains were sequenced in this cohort, and the absence of alpha or paired-chain data limited detectable features. In an earlier analysis of about 600 of the donors, most TCR beta V segments appeared in productive rearrangements about 90% or about 30% of the time, broadly matching IMGT annotations. V-gene and J-gene trimming of TCR beta chains was associated with a missense DCLRE1C variant in a later genetic analysis, and the association was replicated in an independent cohort. In a later analysis, several top co-occurrence clusters were reported to appear linked to parvovirus B19, influenza, CMV and Epstein-Barr virus. Immune exposure information for the cohort was limited to CMV serostatus. Because counts were too low, about 18 rarely observed V segments, including chromosome 9 orphons, were excluded from the earlier analysis of a few hundred of the donors. A later analysis associated around 16,000 TCR beta sequences with specific HLA alleles at a false discovery rate of 0.05. Some IMGT-functional V segments, including TRBV6-2 and TRBV6-3, could not be distinguished by the 87-base-pair reads and were therefore excluded. Compared with equally common non-associated chains, HLA-associated TCR beta chains in a later analysis were more clonally expanded and had lower generation probabilities. Most TCR sequences were seen in very few donors, while some public TCRs were found in many individuals. The presence/absence analyses assumed that sequencing depth was roughly uniform across donors, and that assumption may not be true.

V trim: 3 bases; J trim: 0 bases; unmatched bases: 1. The CDR3, from cysteine to phenylalanine, totals 15 residues. Only the CDR3 portion is preserved as DNA: 45 bases, with reading frame beginning at the first base. The germline V gene provides CDR1 KGHSH and CDR2 LQKENI. Libraries were made using the immunoSEQ multiplex PCR assay. The multiplex PCR relied on a mix of 60 forward primers for TCR Vbeta segments and 13 reverse primers for TCR Jbeta segments. The CDR3 region of rearranged TCR beta genes was amplified from genomic DNA by a multiplex PCR assay. On the Illumina HiSeq System, the amplified TCR beta libraries were sequenced as 87-base-pair reads. Under the source paper's analysis protocol: A later analysis counted some 80 million unique TCR beta chains across the 550 to 750 repertoires, and approximately 11 million of these chains were shared by at least two donors. To remove PCR and sequencing errors, raw reads were error-corrected and collapsed into unique sequences using a nearest-neighbor algorithm that merged closely related sequences. CDR3 sequences were aligned to IMGT reference sequences to assign V, D and J gene segments. Each retained sequence needed at least a six-nucleotide match to both a V gene segment and a J gene segment. Rearrangements were classified as productive when the CDR3 lacked stop codons and remained in frame with V and J, and all other rearrangements were classified as non-productive. CDR3 was defined according to IMGT convention as the region running from the second conserved V-encoded cysteine to the conserved J-encoded phenylalanine. In an earlier analysis of 500 to 650 of the donors, sequences lacking an unambiguous match to a single V gene segment were excluded. In an earlier analysis of approximately 560 of the donors, a V segment was called functional when productive rearrangements were above 56.7%, and segregating when the standard deviation between donors exceeded 5%. A statistical classification framework was built to diagnose cytomegalovirus status from the catalog of TCR beta chain sequences. V and J gene assignment, in a later analysis, came from comparing TCR nucleotide sequences with IMGT/GENE-DB human TR gene sequences. A later analysis assigned CDR3 sequences and most-parsimonious VDJ recombination scenarios with the TCRdist pipeline. In a later analysis, each TCR beta chain was defined by its CDR3 amino acid sequence together with its V-gene family, and reads lacking a unique V-gene family were excluded. To address suspected cross-contamination and a sequencing artifact, a later analysis removed some 620 highly shared, low-generation-probability nucleotide sequences. For each public chain, a later analysis derived a clonal expansion index from normalized ranks of inferred template counts within each repertoire. A later analysis computed generation probabilities with a VDJ recombination model fitted to out-of-frame rearrangements, and checked the results against IGoR. Hypergeometric tests were used in a later analysis to score TCR-TCR, TCR-HLA and TCR-CMV co-occurrence, with a repertoire-size bias correction applied to the TCR pairs. In a later analysis, false discovery rates were estimated by permuting HLA or CMV assignments 20 times. In a later analysis, co-occurring TCRs were grouped using DBSCAN, with TCRdist sequence similarity added in when clustering inside HLA-allele-positive subsets. Repertoires with fewer than 30,000 or more than 120,000 public chains were left out of co-occurrence clustering, as were about five repertoires with anomalous nucleotide sharing. This immuneACCESS table, as held by TCRdb, lists in-frame sequences with V and J called but not all clones. Of the missing ones, under half trace to an unresolved V gene in checked studies; the others have no known cause. The DNA gave D and trimming, while V, J and clone size come from that table. The sample's clone listing holds 50,000 to 70,000 clones. The ten most abundant clones make up roughly 9.6% of the sample.

This clonotype was sampled from a man aged 50 to 59 in good health and CMV-seropositive. The sample taken for sequencing was PBMCs. The chain is made from TRBV18 and TRBJ2-3; the central 9 bases match TRBD1. For the CDR3, the sequence is CASSPGQGSTDTQYF. The base sequence is TGTGCCAGCTCACCGGGACAGGGAAGCACAGATACGCAGTATTTT.